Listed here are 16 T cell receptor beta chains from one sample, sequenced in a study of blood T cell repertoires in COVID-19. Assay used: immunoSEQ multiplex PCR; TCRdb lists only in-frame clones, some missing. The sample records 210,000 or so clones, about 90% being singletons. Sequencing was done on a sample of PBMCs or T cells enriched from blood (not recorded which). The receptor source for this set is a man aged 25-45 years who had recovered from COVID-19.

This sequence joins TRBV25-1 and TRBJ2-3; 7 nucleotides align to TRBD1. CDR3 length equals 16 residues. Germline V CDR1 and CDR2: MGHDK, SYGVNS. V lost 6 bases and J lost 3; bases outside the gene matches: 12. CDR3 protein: CASSRTRTGYTDTQYF. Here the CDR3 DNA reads TGTGCCAGCAGCCGAACACGGACAGGCTATACAGATACGCAGTATTTT.

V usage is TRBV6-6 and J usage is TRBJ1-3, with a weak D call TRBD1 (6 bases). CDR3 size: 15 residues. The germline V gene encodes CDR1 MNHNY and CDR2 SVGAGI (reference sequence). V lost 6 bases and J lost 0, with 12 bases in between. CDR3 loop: CASSYTGSSGNTIYF. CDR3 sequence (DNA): TGTGCCAGCAGCTATACAGGGAGCTCTGGAAACACCATATATTTT.

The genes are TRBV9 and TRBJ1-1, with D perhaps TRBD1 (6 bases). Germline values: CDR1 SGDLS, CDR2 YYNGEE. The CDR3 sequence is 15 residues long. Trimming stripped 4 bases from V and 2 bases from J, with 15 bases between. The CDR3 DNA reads TGTGCCAGCAGCACCGAAGGACAGTCTAACACTGAAGCTTTCTTT. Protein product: CASSTEGQSNTEAFF.

As DNA, the CDR3 is TGTGCCAGCAGCTCCCGAAGGTTAGGACAGAAAGGCTCACCCCTCCACTTT. This gives the protein CASSSRRLGQKGSPLHF. The chain recombines TRBV7-6 with TRBJ1-6; TRBD1 might be the D (6 bases). This CDR3 is 17 amino acids long. Between the trimmed V and J ends, which lost 4 bases and 10 bases, there was a span of 23 bases. In germline, CDR1 is SGHVS, CDR2 FNYEAQ.

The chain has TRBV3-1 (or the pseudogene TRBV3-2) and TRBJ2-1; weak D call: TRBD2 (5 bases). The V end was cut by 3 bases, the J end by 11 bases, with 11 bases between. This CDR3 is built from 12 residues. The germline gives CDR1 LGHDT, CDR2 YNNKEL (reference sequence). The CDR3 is CASSHEYGKQFF. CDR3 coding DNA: TGTGCCAGCAGCCATGAATACGGGAAGCAGTTCTTC.

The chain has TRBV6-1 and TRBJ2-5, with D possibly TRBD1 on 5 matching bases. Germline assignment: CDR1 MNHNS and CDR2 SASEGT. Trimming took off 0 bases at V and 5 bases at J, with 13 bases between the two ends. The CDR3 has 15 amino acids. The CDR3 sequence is CASSEAPGRVETQYF. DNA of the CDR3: TGTGCCAGCAGTGAAGCGCCGGGCAGGGTGGAGACCCAGTACTTC.

This chain's CDR3 is CASSTYSIAELFF. The CDR3 DNA reads TGTGCCAGCAGCACATATTCGATAGCGGAACTGTTTTTT. The rearrangement joins TRBV2 to TRBJ1-4; D is unclear. The CDR3 consists of 13 residues. V gave up 6 bases and J gave up 12 bases, with 17 bases separating them. Germline V CDR1 and CDR2: SNHLY, FYNNEI.

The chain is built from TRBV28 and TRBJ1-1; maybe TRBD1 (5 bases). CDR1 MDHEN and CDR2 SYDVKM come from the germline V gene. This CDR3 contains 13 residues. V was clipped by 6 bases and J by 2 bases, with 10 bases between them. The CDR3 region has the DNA TGTGCCAGCAGCCAGGACACAAACACTGAAGCTTTCTTT. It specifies CASSQDTNTEAFF.

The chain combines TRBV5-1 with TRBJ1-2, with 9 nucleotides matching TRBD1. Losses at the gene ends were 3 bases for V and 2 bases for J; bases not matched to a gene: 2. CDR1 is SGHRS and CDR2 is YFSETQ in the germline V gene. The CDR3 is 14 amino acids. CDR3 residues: CASSSGQGNYGYTF. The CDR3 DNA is TGCGCCAGCAGCTCAGGACAGGGGAACTATGGCTACACCTTC.

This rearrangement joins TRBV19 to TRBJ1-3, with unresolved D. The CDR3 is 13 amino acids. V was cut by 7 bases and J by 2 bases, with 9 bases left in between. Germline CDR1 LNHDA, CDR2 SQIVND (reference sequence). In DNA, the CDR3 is TGTGCCAGTACCAGACTCCCTGGAAACACCATATATTTT. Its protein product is CASTRLPGNTIYF.

For the CDR3, the DNA is TGCAGCATAACCCCGGGGGGGGGCGATACGCAGTATTTT. This gives the protein CSITPGGGDTQYF. V is TRBV29-1 and J is TRBJ2-3; 8 nucleotides agree with TRBD2. CDR3 size: 13 residues. CDR1 and CDR2 from the germline V gene are SQVTM and ANQGSEA. V gave up 8 bases and J gave up 6 bases; unmatched junction bases: 10.

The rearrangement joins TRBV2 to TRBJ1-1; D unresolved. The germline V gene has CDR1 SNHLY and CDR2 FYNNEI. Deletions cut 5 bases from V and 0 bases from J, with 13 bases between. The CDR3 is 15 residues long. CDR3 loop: CASSIDYGMNTEAFF. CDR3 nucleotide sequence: TGTGCCAGCAGTATCGACTACGGAATGAACACTGAAGCTTTCTTT.

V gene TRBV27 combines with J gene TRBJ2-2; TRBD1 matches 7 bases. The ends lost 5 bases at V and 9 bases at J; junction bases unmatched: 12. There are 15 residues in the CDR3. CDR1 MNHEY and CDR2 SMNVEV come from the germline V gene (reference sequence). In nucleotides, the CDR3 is TGTGCCAGCAGTCCATGGACAGGTCATCCGAGGGAGCTGTTTTTT. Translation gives CASSPWTGHPRELFF.

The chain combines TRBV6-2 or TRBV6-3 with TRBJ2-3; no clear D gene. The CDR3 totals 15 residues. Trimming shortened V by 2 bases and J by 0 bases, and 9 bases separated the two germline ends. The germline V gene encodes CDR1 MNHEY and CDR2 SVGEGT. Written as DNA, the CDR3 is TGTGCCAGCAGTTACGGTACAGAGAGCACAGATACGCAGTATTTT. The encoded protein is CASSYGTESTDTQYF.

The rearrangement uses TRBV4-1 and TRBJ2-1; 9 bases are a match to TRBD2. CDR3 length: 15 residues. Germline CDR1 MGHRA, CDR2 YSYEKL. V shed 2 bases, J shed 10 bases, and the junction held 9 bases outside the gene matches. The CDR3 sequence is CASSQPVRGGWEQFF. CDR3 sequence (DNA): TGCGCCAGCAGCCAACCGGTGCGGGGGGGCTGGGAGCAGTTCTTC.

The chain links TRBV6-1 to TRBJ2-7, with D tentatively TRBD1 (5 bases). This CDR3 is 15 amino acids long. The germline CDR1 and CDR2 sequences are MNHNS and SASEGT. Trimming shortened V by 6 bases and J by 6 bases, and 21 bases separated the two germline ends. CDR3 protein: CASSAGPPGVREQYF. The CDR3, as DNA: TGTGCCAGCAGCGCAGGGCCGCCGGGCGTCCGCGAGCAGTACTTC.